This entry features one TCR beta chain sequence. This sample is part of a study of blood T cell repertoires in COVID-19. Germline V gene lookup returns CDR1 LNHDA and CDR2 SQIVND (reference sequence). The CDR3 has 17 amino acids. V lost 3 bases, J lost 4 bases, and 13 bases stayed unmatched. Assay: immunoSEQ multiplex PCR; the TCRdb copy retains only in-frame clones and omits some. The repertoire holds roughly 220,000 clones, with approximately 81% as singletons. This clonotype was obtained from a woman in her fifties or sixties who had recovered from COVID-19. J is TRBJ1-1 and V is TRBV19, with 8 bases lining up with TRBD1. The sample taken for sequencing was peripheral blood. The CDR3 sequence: CASSMGNRGTPLTEAFF. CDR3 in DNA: TGTGCCAGTAGTATGGGAAACAGGGGGACCCCTCTCACTGAAGCTTTCTTT.